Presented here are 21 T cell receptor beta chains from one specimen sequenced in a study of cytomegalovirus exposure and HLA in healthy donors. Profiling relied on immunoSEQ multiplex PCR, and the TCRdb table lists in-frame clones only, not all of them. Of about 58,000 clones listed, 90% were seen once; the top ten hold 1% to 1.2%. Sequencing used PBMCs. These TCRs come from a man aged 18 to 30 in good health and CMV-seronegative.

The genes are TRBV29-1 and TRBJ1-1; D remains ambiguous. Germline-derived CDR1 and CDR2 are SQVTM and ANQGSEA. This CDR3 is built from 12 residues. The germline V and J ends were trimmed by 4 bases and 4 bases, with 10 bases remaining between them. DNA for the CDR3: TGCAGCGTTGGCAGTGAGGGCACTGAAGCTTTCTTT. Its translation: CSVGSEGTEAFF.

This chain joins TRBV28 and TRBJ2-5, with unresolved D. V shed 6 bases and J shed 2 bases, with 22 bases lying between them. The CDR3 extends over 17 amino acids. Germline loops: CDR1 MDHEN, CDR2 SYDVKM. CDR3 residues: CASSFTPLDHRQETQYF. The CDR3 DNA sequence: TGTGCCAGCAGCTTCACACCCCTTGATCACAGACAAGAGACCCAGTACTTC.

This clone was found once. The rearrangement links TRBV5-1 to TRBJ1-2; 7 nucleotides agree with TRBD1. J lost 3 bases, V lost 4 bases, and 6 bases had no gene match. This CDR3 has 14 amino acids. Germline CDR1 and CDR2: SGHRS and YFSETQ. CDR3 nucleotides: TGCGCCAGCAGCACCACACAGGGGTACTATGGCTACACCTTC. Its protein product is CASSTTQGYYGYTF.

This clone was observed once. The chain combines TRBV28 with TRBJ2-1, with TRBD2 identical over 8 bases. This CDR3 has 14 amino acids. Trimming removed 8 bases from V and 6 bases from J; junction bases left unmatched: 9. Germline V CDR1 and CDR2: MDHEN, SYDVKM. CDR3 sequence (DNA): TGTGCCAGCGGGACCGGGACTAGGGTCAATGAGCAGTTCTTC. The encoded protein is CASGTGTRVNEQFF.

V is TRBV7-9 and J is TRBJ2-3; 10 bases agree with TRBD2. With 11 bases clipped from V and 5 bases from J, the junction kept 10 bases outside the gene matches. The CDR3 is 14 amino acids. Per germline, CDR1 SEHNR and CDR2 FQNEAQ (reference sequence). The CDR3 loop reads CAVPLAGAGDTQYF. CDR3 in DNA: TGTGCCGTGCCGCTAGCGGGAGCTGGAGATACGCAGTATTTT.

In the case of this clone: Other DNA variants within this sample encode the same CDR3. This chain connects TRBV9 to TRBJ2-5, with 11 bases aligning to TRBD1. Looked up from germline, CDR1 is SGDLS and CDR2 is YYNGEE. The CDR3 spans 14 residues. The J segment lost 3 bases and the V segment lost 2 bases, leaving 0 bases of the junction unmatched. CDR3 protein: CASSVGQGEETQYF. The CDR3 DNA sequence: TGTGCCAGCAGCGTGGGACAGGGGGAAGAGACCCAGTACTTC.

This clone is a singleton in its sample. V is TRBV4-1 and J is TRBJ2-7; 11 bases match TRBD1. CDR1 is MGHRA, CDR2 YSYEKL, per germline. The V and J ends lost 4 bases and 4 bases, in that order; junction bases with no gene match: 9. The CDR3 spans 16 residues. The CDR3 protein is CASSPSYGQGAYEQYF. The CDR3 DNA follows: TGCGCCAGCAGCCCATCCTATGGACAGGGGGCTTACGAGCAGTACTTC.

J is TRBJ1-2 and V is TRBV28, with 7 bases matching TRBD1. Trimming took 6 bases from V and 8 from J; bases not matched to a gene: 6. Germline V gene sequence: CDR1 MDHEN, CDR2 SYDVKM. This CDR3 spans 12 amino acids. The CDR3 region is CASRDRVGGYTF. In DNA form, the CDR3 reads TGTGCCAGCAGAGACAGGGTTGGAGGCTACACCTTC.

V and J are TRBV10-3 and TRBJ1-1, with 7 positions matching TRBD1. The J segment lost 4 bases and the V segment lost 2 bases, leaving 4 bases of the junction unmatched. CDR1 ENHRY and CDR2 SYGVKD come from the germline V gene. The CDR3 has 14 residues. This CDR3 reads CAISEIAGGTEAFF. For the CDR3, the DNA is TGTGCCATCAGTGAGATCGCAGGGGGCACTGAAGCTTTCTTT.

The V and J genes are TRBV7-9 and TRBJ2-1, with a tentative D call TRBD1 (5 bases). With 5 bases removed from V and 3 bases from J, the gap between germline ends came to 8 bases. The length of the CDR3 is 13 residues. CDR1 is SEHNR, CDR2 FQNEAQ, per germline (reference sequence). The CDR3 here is CASSVDSYNEQFF. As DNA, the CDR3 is TGTGCCAGCAGCGTTGACAGCTACAATGAGCAGTTCTTC. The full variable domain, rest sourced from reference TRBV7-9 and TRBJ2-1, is DTGVSQNPRHKITKRGQNVTFRCDPISEHNRLYWYRQTLGQGPEFLTYFQNEAQLEKSRLLSDRFSAERPKGSFSTLEIQRTEQGDSAMYLCASSVDSYNEQFFGPGTRLTVL.

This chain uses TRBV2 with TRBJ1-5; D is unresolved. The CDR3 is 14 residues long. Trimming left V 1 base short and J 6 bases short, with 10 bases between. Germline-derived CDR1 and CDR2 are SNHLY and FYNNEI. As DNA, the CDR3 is TGTGCCAGCAGTGAAGACTGGTTCCCTCAGCCCCAGCATTTT. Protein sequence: CASSEDWFPQPQHF.

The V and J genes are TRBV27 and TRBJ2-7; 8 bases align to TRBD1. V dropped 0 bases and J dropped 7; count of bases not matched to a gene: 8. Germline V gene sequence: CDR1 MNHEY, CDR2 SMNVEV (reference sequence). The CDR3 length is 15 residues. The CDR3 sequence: CASSLSRTGPWEQYF. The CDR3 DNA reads TGTGCCAGCAGTTTATCCCGGACAGGGCCCTGGGAGCAGTACTTC.

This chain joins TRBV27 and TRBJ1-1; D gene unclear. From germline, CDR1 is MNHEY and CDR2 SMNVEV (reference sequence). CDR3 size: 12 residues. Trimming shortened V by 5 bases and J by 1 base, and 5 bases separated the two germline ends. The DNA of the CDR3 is TGTGCCAGCAGTCCCGGGAACACTGAAGCTTTCTTT. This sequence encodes CASSPGNTEAFF.

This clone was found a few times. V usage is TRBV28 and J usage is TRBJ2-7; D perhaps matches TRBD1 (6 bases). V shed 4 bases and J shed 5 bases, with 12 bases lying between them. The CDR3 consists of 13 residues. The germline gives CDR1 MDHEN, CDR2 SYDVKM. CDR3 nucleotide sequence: TGTGCCAGCAGTTCCTCACAGGGACACGAGCAGTACTTC. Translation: CASSSSQGHEQYF.

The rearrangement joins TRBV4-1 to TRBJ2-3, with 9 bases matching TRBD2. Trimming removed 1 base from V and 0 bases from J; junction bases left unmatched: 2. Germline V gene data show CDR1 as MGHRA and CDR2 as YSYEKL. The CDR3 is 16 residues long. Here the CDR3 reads CASSQVSGGSTDTQYF. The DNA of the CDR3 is TGCGCCAGCAGCCAAGTTAGCGGGGGTAGCACAGATACGCAGTATTTT.

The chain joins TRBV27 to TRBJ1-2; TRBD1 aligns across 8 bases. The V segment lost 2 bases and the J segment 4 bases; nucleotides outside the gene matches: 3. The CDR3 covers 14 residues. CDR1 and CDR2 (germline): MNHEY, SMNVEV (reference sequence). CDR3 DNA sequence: TGTGCCAGCAGTTTAGGACAGGGTGTCTATGGCTACACCTTC. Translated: CASSLGQGVYGYTF.

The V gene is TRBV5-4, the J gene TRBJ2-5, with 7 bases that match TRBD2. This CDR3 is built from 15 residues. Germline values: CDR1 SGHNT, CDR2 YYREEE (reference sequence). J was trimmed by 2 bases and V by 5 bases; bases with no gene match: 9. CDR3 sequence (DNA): TGTGCCAGCAGGGCGGGGACTACCAATCAAGAGACCCAGTACTTC. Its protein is CASRAGTTNQETQYF. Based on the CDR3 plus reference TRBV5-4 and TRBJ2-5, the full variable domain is ETGVTQSPTHLIKTRGQQVTLRCSSQSGHNTVSWYQQALGQGPQFIFQYYREEENGRGNFPPRFSGLQFPNYSSELNVNALELDDSALYLCASRAGTTNQETQYFGPGTRLLVL.

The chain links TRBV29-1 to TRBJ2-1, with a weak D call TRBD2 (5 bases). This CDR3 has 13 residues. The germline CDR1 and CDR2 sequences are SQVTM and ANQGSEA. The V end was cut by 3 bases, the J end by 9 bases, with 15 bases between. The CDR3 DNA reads TGCAGCGTTGACTCTCGGGGAGATGGTGAGCAGTTCTTC. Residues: CSVDSRGDGEQFF.

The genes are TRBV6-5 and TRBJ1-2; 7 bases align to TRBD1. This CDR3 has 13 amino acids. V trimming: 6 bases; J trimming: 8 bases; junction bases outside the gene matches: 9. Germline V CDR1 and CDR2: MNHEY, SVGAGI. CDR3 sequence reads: CASRQRGLRGYTF. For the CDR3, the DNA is TGTGCCAGCAGACAAAGGGGGCTTCGAGGCTACACCTTC.

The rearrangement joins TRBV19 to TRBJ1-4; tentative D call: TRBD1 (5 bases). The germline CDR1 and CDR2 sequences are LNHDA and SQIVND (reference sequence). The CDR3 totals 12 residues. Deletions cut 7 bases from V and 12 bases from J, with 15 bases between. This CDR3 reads CASTLSGMELFF. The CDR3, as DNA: TGTGCCAGTACCTTATCAGGGATGGAACTGTTTTTT.

The CDR3 loop is CASSFSSEDEQYF. For the CDR3, the DNA is TGTGCCAGCAGCTTCTCCTCGGAGGACGAGCAGTACTTC. V usage is TRBV11-3 and J usage is TRBJ2-7; possibly TRBD2 for D (5 bases). Between the trimmed V and J ends, which lost 3 bases and 5 bases, there was a span of 11 bases. The CDR3 is 13 amino acids. In germline, CDR1 is SGHNT, CDR2 YENEEA. The full variable domain, in which reference TRBV11-3 and TRBJ2-7 provide the parts outside the CDR3, is EAGVVQSPRYKIIEKKQPVAFWCNPISGHNTLYWYLQNLGQGPELLIRYENEEAVDDSQLPKDRFSAERLKGVDSTLKIQPAELGDSAVYLCASSFSSEDEQYFGPGTRLTVT.